Here is one T cell receptor beta chain with its context. No antigen is known for it. No base-level quality is on record; no much larger clone is a single base apart. This entry is derived from a study of radiotherapy plus CTLA-4 blockade in lung cancer (dated by TCRdb to 2017 to 2018). In the study overall: Among enrolled patients, under 20% had an objective response and 30% to 40% reached disease control.

Focal radiation therapy combined with CTLA-4 blockade (ipilimumab) was tested in patients with chemo-refractory metastatic non-small-cell lung cancer. The library came from the immunoSEQ multiplex PCR assay. TCRdb holds this immuneACCESS table with in-frame rearrangements only. Some clones are missing; in checked studies, unresolved V genes explain under half, and the rest has no known cause. The sample records 70,000 to 85,000 clones, roughly 74% of which are singletons. More than 9% of the sample is taken by the ten largest. What the study reported, not specific to this receptor: After treatment with radiotherapy and ipilimumab, TCR clones that originated in tumors expanded in peripheral blood. The strongest predictors of response were reported to be early dynamic shifts in blood T cell clones along with a rise in serum interferon-beta following radiation.

The sequence was obtained from a human donor with non-small cell lung cancer whose response to radiotherapy plus ipilimumab could not be evaluated. Sequencing was performed on peripheral blood, taken from a patient treated with radiotherapy plus ipilimumab.

The CDR3 corresponds to CAISESGQIAEAFF. The DNA is as follows: TGTGCCATCAGTGAGTCGGGACAGATCGCTGAAGCTTTCTTT. This chain is built from TRBV10-3 and TRBJ1-1, with 7 middle bases fitting TRBD1. Taken from cysteine to phenylalanine, the CDR3 has 14 residues. Kept here is only the CDR3 DNA, which spans 42 bases and is read in frame from base 1. Trimming accounts for 0 bases at V and 6 bases at J, while the number of junction bases matched to no gene is 4. The germline V gene encodes CDR1 ENHRY and CDR2 SYGVKD.